The entry below describes one T cell receptor (beta chain). The data derive from a study of blood T cell repertoires in COVID-19. The overall study: The origin of the acute and convalescent COVID-19 samples was the United States, Italy and Spain. The cDNA or gDNA used as material had been derived from T cells, B-cell-depleted T cells, or PBMCs.

Original data processing: Quantification of nucleated cells was approximated via reference gene primer amplification. Only in-frame clones appear in the TCRdb table, and some are missing; sequencing was by immunoSEQ multiplex PCR. That table furnishes V, J and clone size, whereas the DNA furnished D and trimming. The data hold approximately 56,000 clones, with about four fifths observed a single time. The CDR3 is 14 amino acids. The V end was cut by 3 bases, the J end by 6 bases, with 9 bases between. The V gene's germline CDR1 is LNHDA and CDR2 SQIVND (reference sequence). The sample taken for sequencing was peripheral blood. This clonotype was obtained from a man aged 70-80 years with active COVID-19. J is TRBJ1-6 and V is TRBV19; the D is unclear. CDR3 loop: CASSIIIPNSPLHF. The CDR3 region has the DNA TGTGCCAGTAGTATTATTATCCCTAATTCACCCCTCCACTTT.